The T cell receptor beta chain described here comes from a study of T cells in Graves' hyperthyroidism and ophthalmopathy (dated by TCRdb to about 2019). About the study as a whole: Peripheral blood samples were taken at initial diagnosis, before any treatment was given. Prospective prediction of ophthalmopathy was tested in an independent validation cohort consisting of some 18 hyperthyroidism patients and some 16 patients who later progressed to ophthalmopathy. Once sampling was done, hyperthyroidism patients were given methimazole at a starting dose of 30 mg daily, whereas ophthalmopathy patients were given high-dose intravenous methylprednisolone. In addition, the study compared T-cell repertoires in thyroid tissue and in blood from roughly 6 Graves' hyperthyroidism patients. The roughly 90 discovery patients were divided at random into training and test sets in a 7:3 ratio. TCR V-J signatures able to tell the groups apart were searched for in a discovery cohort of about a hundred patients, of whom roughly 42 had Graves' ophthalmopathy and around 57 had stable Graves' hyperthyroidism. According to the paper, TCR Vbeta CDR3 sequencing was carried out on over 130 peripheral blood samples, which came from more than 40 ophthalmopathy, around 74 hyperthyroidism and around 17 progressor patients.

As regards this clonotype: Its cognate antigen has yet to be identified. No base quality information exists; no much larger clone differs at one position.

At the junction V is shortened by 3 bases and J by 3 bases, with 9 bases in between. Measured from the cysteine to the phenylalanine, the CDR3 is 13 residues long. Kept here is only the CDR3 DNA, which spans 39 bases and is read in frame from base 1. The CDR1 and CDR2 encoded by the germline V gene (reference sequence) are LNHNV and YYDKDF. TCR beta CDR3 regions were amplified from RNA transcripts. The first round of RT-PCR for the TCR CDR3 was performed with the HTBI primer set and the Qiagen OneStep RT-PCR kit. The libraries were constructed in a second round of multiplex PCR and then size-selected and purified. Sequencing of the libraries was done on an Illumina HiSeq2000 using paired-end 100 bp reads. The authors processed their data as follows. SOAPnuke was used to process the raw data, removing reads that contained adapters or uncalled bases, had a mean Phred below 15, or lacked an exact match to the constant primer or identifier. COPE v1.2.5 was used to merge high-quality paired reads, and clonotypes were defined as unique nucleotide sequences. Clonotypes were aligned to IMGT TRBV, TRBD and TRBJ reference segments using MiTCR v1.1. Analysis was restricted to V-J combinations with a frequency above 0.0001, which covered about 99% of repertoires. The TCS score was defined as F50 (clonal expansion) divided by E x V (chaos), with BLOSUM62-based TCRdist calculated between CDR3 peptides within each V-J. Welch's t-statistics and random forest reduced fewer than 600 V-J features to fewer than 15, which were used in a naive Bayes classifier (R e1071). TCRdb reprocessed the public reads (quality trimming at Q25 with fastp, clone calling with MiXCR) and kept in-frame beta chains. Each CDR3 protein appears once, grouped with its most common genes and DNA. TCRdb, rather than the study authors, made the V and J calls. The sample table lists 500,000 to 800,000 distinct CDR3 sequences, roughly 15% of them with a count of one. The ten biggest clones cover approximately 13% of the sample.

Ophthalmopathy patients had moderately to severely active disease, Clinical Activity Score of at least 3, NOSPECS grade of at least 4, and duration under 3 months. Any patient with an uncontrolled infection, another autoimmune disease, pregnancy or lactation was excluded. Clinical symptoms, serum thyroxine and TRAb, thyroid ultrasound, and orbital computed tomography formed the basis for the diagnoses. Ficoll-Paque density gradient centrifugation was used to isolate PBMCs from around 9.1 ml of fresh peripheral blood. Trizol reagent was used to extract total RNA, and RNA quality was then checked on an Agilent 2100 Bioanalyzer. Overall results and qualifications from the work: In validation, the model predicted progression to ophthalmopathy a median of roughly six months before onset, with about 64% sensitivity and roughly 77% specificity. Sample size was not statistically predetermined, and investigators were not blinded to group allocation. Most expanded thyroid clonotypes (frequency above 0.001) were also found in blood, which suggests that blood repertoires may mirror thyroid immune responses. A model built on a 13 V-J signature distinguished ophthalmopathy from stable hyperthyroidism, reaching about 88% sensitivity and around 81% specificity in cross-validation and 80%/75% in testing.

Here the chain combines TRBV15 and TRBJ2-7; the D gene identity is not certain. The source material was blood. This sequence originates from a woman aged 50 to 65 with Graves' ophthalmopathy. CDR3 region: CATSRDVLYEQYF. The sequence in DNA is TGTGCCACCAGCAGGGACGTCCTCTACGAGCAGTACTTC.